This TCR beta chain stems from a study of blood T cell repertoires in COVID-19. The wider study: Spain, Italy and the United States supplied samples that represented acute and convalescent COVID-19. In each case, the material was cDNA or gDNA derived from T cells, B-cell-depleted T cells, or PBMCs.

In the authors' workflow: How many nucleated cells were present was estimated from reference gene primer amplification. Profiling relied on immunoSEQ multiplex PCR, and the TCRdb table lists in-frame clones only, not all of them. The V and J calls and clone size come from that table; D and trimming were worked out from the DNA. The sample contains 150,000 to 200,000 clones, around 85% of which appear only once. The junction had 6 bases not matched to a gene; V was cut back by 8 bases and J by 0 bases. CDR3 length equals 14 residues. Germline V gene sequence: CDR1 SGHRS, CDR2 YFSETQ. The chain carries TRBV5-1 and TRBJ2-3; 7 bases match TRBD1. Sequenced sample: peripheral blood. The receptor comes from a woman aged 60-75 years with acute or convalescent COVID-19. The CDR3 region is CASHGQVSTDTQYF. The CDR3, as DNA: TGCGCCAGTCACGGACAGGTTAGCACAGATACGCAGTATTTT.